This T cell receptor (beta chain) was sequenced during a study of cytomegalovirus exposure and HLA in healthy donors. V shed 1 base and J shed 4 bases, with 11 bases lying between them. From germline, CDR1 is MGHDK and CDR2 SYGVNS. This CDR3 spans 14 amino acids. Primers for the PCR totalled 60 Vbeta and 13 Jbeta. Data came from immunoSEQ multiplex PCR; TCRdb stores just in-frame clones and leaves some out. The sample gives 190,000 or so clones, 79% of which show up once; about 0.36% is in the top ten. The TCR comes from a male donor in good health and CMV-seropositive. The chain recombines TRBV25-1 with TRBJ2-7; D ambiguous. The sample taken for sequencing was PBMCs. The CDR3 loop is CASSESAAEYEQYF. The CDR3 DNA is TGTGCCAGCAGTGAATCGGCGGCCGAGTACGAGCAGTACTTC.